This T cell receptor beta chain was documented in a study of T cells in localized non-small cell lung cancer. V shed 4 bases and J shed 10 bases, with 13 bases lying between them. CDR1 is KGHSH, CDR2 LQKENI, per germline. This CDR3 has 12 amino acids. Here immunoSEQ multiplex PCR was the method, and the copy in TCRdb shows in-frame clones only, minus some. The repertoire holds about 43,000 clones, with roughly nine tenths as singletons. The clonotype comes from a woman aged 35-75 years with stage II lung adenocarcinoma. The specimen comprised PBMCs, sampled before any cancer treatment. The chain has TRBV18 and TRBJ1-2; maybe TRBD1 (6 bases). CDR3 sequence (DNA): TGTGCCAGCTCACGGGGGCCGAACATCTACACCTTC. Amino acids: CASSRGPNIYTF.